These 5 T cell receptor beta chains originate from one sample sequenced in a study of long-term antiretroviral therapy in people with HIV. It was version v3.0 of the immunoSEQ assay that was run at survey level. This table comes from immunoSEQ multiplex PCR, and its TCRdb copy is limited to in-frame clones, with some not included. The table shows about 16,000 clones, with around 73% occurring only once. The specimen comprised unsorted PBMCs, sampled 3.2 years after starting antiretroviral therapy. The source of these receptors is a woman in her forties with HIV.

J is TRBJ2-3 and V is TRBV5-4; the D is unclear. The CDR3 has 13 amino acids. The germline V and J ends were trimmed by 2 bases and 1 base, with 5 bases remaining between them. The germline V gene encodes CDR1 SGHNT and CDR2 YYREEE (reference sequence). The CDR3 sequence is CASSFTGTDTQYF. In nucleotides, the CDR3 is TGTGCCAGCAGCTTCACAGGCACAGATACGCAGTATTTT. The full variable domain, rest sourced from reference TRBV5-4 and TRBJ2-3, is ETGVTQSPTHLIKTRGQQVTLRCSSQSGHNTVSWYQQALGQGPQFIFQYYREEENGRGNFPPRFSGLQFPNYSSELNVNALELDDSALYLCASSFTGTDTQYFGPGTRLTVL.

V usage is TRBV5-4 and J usage is TRBJ1-2, with TRBD1 matching 11 bases. CDR3 size: 14 residues. V trimming: 4 bases; J trimming: 5 bases; junction bases outside the gene matches: 4. From germline, CDR1 is SGHNT and CDR2 YYREEE (reference sequence). DNA of the CDR3: TGTGCCAGCAGCGGGGACAGGGGGTCGTATGGCTACACCTTC. Encoded protein: CASSGDRGSYGYTF.

The genes are TRBV2 and TRBJ1-6; weak D call: TRBD1 (6 bases). In germline, CDR1 is SNHLY, CDR2 FYNNEI. The V and J ends lost 6 bases and 6 bases respectively, with 18 bases between them. There are 16 residues in the CDR3. The CDR3 DNA reads as TGTGCCAGCAGGATAGACAGGCGGCTCTTTAATTCACCCCTCCACTTT. This gives the protein CASRIDRRLFNSPLHF.

The chain has TRBV7-2 and TRBJ1-6, with 8 bases lining up with TRBD1. The CDR3 has 13 residues. V lost 5 bases and J lost 10; bases outside the gene matches: 4. From germline, CDR1 is SGHTA and CDR2 FQGNSA. This CDR3 is CASSPGGLSPLHF. Here the CDR3 DNA reads TGTGCCAGCAGCCCAGGGGGCCTATCACCCCTCCACTTT.

This clone was seen a handful of times. The chain joins TRBV5-1 to TRBJ1-1; TRBD1 agrees at 7 bases. The CDR3 runs to 15 residues. V trimming: 2 bases; J trimming: 4 bases; junction bases outside the gene matches: 8. From germline, CDR1 is SGHRS and CDR2 YFSETQ. Here the CDR3 DNA reads TGCGCCAGCAGCTTTTCAACAGGGGCGACCACTGAAGCTTTCTTT. Amino acids: CASSFSTGATTEAFF.